The 21 T cell receptor beta chains below come from one sample, sequenced in a study of blood T cell repertoires in COVID-19. Using immunoSEQ multiplex PCR, the repertoire was profiled, and TCRdb retains in-frame clones only, with some absent. The data show under 300,000 clones, 85% seen once. Sequenced input: PBMCs or T cells enriched from blood (not recorded which). The origin of the receptors is a woman between 45 and 65 years old who had been exposed to COVID-19.

V usage is TRBV2 and J usage is TRBJ2-1; 11 bases are a match to TRBD1. The V gene's germline CDR1 is SNHLY and CDR2 FYNNEI. V dropped 7 bases and J dropped 6; count of bases not matched to a gene: 5. This CDR3 has 14 residues. CDR3 sequence (DNA): TGTGCCAGCATGACCGGGACAGGGGGCAATGAGCAGTTCTTC. Its translation: CASMTGTGGNEQFF.

The rearrangement joins TRBV19 to TRBJ1-5; TRBD1 matches at 10 bases. Trimming took 5 bases from V and 7 from J; bases not matched to a gene: 11. Per germline, CDR1 LNHDA and CDR2 SQIVND (reference sequence). The CDR3 consists of 16 residues. This chain's CDR3 is CASSPWTGGSGQPQHF. As DNA, the CDR3 is TGTGCCAGTAGTCCTTGGACAGGGGGATCGGGCCAGCCCCAGCATTTT.

The rearrangement links TRBV14 to TRBJ1-1; possibly TRBD1 for D (6 bases). V gave up 5 bases and J gave up 4 bases, with 11 bases separating them. CDR1 is SGHDN, CDR2 FVKESK, per germline. This CDR3 contains 13 residues. In DNA, the CDR3 is TGTGCCAGCAGCTTCGGACAGCTCACTGAAGCTTTCTTT. Amino acids: CASSFGQLTEAFF.

The CDR3 loop reads CASSVAAGGDFGEKLFF. The CDR3 nucleotides read TGTGCCAGCAGCGTAGCGGCAGGGGGCGATTTCGGTGAAAAACTGTTTTTT. The chain uses TRBV9 and TRBJ1-4; 8 bases are a match to TRBD1. Trimming took 0 bases from V and 7 from J; bases not matched to a gene: 11. CDR3 size: 17 residues. CDR1 is SGDLS and CDR2 is YYNGEE in the germline V gene.

The chain carries TRBV10-1 and TRBJ1-6, with 7 positions matching TRBD1. Germline V lookup: CDR1 WNHNN, CDR2 SYGVQD (reference sequence). The CDR3 spans 15 residues. V shed 8 bases, J shed 5 bases, and the junction held 9 bases outside the gene matches. This chain's CDR3 is CASSGQVEDNSPLHF. As DNA, the CDR3 is TGCGCCAGCTCAGGACAGGTAGAAGATAATTCACCCCTCCACTTT.

This clone came up once. The rearrangement joins TRBV7-9 to TRBJ1-3; D is possibly TRBD1 (5 bases). Germline values: CDR1 SEHNR, CDR2 FQNEAQ (reference sequence). This CDR3 has 16 amino acids. The ends were cut back, 3 bases at V and 0 bases at J, with 12 bases in the middle. In DNA form, the CDR3 reads TGTGCCAGCAGCTTGGACACTTACCTCTCTGGAAACACCATATATTTT. This encodes CASSLDTYLSGNTIYF.

The chain joins TRBV28 to TRBJ1-4, with 8 bases that match TRBD1. CDR3 length: 17 amino acids. Germline CDR1 is MDHEN and CDR2 is SYDVKM. Trimming removed 6 bases from V and 8 bases from J; junction bases left unmatched: 17. The CDR3 bases are TGTGCCAGCAGCCCACCCCGGACAGGGTACCACTTCGAAAAACTGTTTTTT. Residues: CASSPPRTGYHFEKLFF. Full variable domain (rest looked up from reference TRBV28 and TRBJ1-4): DVKVTQSSRYLVKRTGEKVFLECVQDMDHENMFWYRQDPGLGLRLIYFSYDVKMKEKGDIPEGYSVSREKKERFSLILESASTNQTSMYLCASSPPRTGYHFEKLFFGSGTQLSVL.

The chain carries TRBV10-3 and TRBJ2-3; 7 nucleotides match TRBD1. In germline, CDR1 is ENHRY, CDR2 SYGVKD. The CDR3 length is 17 residues. Trimming took 0 bases from V and 1 from J; bases not matched to a gene: 7. CDR3 DNA: TGTGCCATCAGTGAGTCGAGACAGGGAGAGGGCACAGATACGCAGTATTTT. Translated, it gives CAISESRQGEGTDTQYF.

This clone turned up a few times. CDR3: CASSRHLAGSTDTQYF. The CDR3 region has the DNA TGTGCCAGCAGCCGACATCTAGCGGGGAGCACAGATACGCAGTATTTT. The rearrangement joins TRBV3-1 (or the pseudogene TRBV3-2) to TRBJ2-3; TRBD2 agrees at 9 bases. The germline V gene encodes CDR1 LGHDT and CDR2 YNNKEL (reference sequence). V gave up 4 bases and J gave up 0 bases; unmatched junction bases: 5. CDR3 length: 16 amino acids.

This rearrangement joins TRBV5-4 to TRBJ1-2, with D perhaps matching TRBD1 (5 bases). Trimming took off 0 bases at V and 8 bases at J, with 14 bases between the two ends. Looked up from germline, CDR1 is SGHNT and CDR2 is YYREEE (reference sequence). This CDR3 region has 14 residues. CDR3 DNA sequence: TGTGCCAGCAGCTTGGCCGGGAAGGGACTCGGCTACACCTTC. Translation gives CASSLAGKGLGYTF. The complete variable domain, with remaining parts taken from reference TRBV5-4 and TRBJ1-2, reads ETGVTQSPTHLIKTRGQQVTLRCSSQSGHNTVSWYQQALGQGPQFIFQYYREEENGRGNFPPRFSGLQFPNYSSELNVNALELDDSALYLCASSLAGKGLGYTFGSGTRLTVV.

The chain is built from TRBV3-1 (or the pseudogene TRBV3-2) and TRBJ1-1; 8 bases are a match to TRBD1. CDR1 and CDR2 from the germline V gene are LGHDT and YNNKEL (reference sequence). The CDR3 runs 11 residues. The ends lost 5 bases at V and 10 bases at J; junction bases unmatched: 3. This CDR3 is CASSGQGAAFF. The CDR3 bases are TGTGCCAGCAGCGGACAGGGAGCAGCTTTCTTT.

The CDR3 loop is CASSVDSGNTEAFF. Here the CDR3 DNA reads TGTGCCAGCAGCGTGGACAGTGGGAACACTGAAGCTTTCTTT. This chain connects TRBV9 to TRBJ1-1; D may be TRBD1 (6 bases). Trimming took off 2 bases at V and 1 base at J, with 9 bases between the two ends. CDR1 is SGDLS, CDR2 YYNGEE, per germline. The CDR3 has 14 residues.

The chain combines TRBV6-1 with TRBJ2-7, with a possible D match to TRBD2 (5 bases). Trimming took 0 bases from V and 2 from J, leaving 26 bases between them. The CDR3 is 20 amino acids. CDR1 is MNHNS, CDR2 SASEGT, per germline. CDR3 nucleotide sequence: TGTGCCAGCAGTGAAGCGCTTCGGTGGGGAGCCCTCGGCGGCACCTACGAGCAGTACTTC. Protein: CASSEALRWGALGGTYEQYF.

This chain connects TRBV7-8 to TRBJ2-3, with D perhaps TRBD2 (5 bases). The V gene's germline CDR1 is SGHVS and CDR2 FQNEAQ. There are 15 residues in the CDR3. Trimming removed 6 bases from V and 0 bases from J, with 13 bases in between. This CDR3 reads CASRLGLASTDTQYF. As DNA, the CDR3 is TGTGCCAGCAGGCTCGGCCTAGCTAGCACAGATACGCAGTATTTT.

This clone was seen once. J is TRBJ1-5 and V is TRBV2, with 7 bases identical to TRBD1. CDR3 length: 16 residues. Germline CDR1 and CDR2: SNHLY and FYNNEI. Trimming cost V 9 bases and J 0 bases; bases outside gene matches: 11. The CDR3 DNA follows: TGTGCCAGTGCGACAGGGCCCCTATATAGCAATCAGCCCCAGCATTTT. Protein sequence: CASATGPLYSNQPQHF.

The chain couples TRBV3-1 (or the pseudogene TRBV3-2) to TRBJ1-2; a possible D gene is TRBD1 (6 bases). The CDR3 runs to 14 residues. From germline, CDR1 is LGHDT and CDR2 YNNKEL (reference sequence). The germline V and J ends were trimmed by 1 base and 4 bases, with 10 bases remaining between them. CDR3 protein: CASSQGGRGYGYTF. DNA of the CDR3: TGTGCCAGCAGCCAAGGAGGCAGGGGCTATGGCTACACCTTC.

This chain connects TRBV27 to TRBJ2-7; D may be TRBD1 (5 bases). Germline CDR1 is MNHEY and CDR2 is SMNVEV (reference sequence). Trimming stripped 5 bases from V and 1 base from J, with 9 bases between. The CDR3 runs to 13 residues. The chain's CDR3 is CASSQSGSYEQYF. DNA for the CDR3: TGTGCCAGCAGTCAGTCAGGGTCCTACGAGCAGTACTTC.

The chain employs TRBV28 and TRBJ1-1; D possibly corresponds to TRBD1 (6 bases). Germline CDR1 is MDHEN and CDR2 is SYDVKM. Trimming removed 3 bases at V and 5 bases at J, with 22 bases between. This CDR3 is built from 17 residues. CDR3 loop: CASSLGGARVRGTEAFF. The CDR3 DNA is TGTGCCAGCAGTTTGGGGGGGGCGCGGGTGAGAGGAACTGAAGCTTTCTTT.

J is TRBJ1-5 and V is TRBV25-1, with 7 bases matching TRBD1. Trimming cost V 4 bases and J 2 bases; bases outside gene matches: 8. The length of the CDR3 is 16 residues. The germline CDR1 and CDR2 sequences are MGHDK and SYGVNS. CDR3 residues: CASSGQQGIGNQPQHF. CDR3 in DNA: TGTGCCAGCAGTGGGCAACAGGGGATTGGCAATCAGCCCCAGCATTTT.

The rearrangement uses TRBV4-3 and TRBJ1-3; a possible D gene is TRBD1 (6 bases). Trimming stripped 0 bases from V and 4 bases from J, with 7 bases between. In germline, CDR1 is LGHNA, CDR2 YSLEER. The CDR3 has 14 amino acids. Here the CDR3 DNA reads TGCGCCAGCAGCCAAGACGACAGGGGAAACACCATATATTTT. The encoded protein is CASSQDDRGNTIYF.

The rearrangement joins TRBV5-1 to TRBJ2-1, with D perhaps TRBD1 (6 bases). The length of the CDR3 is 12 residues. Germline assignment: CDR1 SGHRS and CDR2 YFSETQ. The ends were cut back, 4 bases at V and 7 bases at J, with 9 bases in the middle. The CDR3 region is CASSPQGNEQFF. The DNA for the CDR3 is TGCGCCAGCAGCCCTCAGGGGAATGAGCAGTTCTTC.